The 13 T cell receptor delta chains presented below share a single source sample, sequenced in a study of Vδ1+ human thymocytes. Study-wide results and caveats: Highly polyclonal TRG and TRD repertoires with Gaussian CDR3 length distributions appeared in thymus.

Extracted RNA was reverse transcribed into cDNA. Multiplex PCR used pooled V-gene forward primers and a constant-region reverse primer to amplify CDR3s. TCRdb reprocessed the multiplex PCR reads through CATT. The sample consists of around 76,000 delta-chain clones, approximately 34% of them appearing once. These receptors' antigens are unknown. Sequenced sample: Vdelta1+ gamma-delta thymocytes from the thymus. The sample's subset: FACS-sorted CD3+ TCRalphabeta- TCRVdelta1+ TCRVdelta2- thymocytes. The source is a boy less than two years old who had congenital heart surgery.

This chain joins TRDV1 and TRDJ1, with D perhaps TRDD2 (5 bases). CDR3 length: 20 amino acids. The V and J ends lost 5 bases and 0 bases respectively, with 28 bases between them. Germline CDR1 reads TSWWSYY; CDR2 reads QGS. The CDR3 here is CALGNSSRTTPTSYTDKLIF. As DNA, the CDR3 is TGTGCTCTTGGGAATTCTTCCCGAACTACGCCCACTTCGTACACCGATAAACTCATCTTT.

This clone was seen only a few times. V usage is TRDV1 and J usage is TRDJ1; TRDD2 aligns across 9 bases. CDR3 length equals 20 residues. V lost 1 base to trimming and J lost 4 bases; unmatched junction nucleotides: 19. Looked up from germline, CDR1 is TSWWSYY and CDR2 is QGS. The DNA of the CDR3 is TGTGCTCTTGGGGAACCCGAAGGCCTTCCTACGGTCTTTTCAGTCGATAAACTCATCTTT. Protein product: CALGEPEGLPTVFSVDKLIF.

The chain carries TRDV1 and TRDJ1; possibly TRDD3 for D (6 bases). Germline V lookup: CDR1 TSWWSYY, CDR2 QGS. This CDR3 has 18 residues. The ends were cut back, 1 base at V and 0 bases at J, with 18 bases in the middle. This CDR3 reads CALGERTDWEPYTDKLIF. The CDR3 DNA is TGTGCTCTTGGGGAACGTACTGACTGGGAACCTTACACCGATAAACTCATCTTT.

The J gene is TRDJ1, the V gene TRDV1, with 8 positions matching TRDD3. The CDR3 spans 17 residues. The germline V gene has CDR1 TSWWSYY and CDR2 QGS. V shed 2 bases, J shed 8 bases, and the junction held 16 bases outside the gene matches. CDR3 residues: CALGEGLPRGICGKLIF. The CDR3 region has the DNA TGTGCTCTTGGGGAAGGCCTTCCCCGGGGGATATGTGGGAAACTCATCTTT.

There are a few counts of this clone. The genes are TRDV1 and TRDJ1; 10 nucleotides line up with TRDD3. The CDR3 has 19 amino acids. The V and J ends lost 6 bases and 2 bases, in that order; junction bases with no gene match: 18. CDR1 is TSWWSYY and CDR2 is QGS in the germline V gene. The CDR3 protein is CALGSDGGYPLMSTDKLIF. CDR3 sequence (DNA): TGTGCTCTTGGTTCAGATGGGGGATACCCCCTCATGTCGACCGATAAACTCATCTTT.

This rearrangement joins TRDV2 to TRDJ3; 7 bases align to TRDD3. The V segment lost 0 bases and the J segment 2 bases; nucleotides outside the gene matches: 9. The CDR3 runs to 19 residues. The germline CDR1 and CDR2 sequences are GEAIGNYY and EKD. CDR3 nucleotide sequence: TGTGCCTGTGACACCGGGGGGGGATCGAAGCCCTGGGACACCCGACAGATGTTTTTC. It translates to CACDTGGGSKPWDTRQMFF.

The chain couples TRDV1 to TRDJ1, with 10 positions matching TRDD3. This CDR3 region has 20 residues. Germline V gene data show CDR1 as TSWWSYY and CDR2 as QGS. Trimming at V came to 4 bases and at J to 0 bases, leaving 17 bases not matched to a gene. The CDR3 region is CALGAGSTRGGYPYTDKLIF. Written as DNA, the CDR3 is TGTGCTCTTGGGGCGGGCTCGACACGTGGGGGATACCCGTACACCGATAAACTCATCTTT.

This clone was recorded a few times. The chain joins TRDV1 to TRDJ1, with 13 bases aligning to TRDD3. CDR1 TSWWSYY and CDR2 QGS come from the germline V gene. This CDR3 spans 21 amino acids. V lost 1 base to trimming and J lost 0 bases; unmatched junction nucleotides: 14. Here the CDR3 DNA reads TGTGCTCTTGGGGAACAATCGTTTTACTGGGGGATACGCATGTACACCGATAAACTCATCTTT. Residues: CALGEQSFYWGIRMYTDKLIF.

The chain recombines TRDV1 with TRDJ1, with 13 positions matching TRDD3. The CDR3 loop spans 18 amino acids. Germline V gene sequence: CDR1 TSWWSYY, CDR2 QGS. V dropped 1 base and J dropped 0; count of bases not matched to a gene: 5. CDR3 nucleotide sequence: TGTGCTCTTGGGGAACGCGTACTGGGGGATACGGACACCGATAAACTCATCTTT. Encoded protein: CALGERVLGDTDTDKLIF.

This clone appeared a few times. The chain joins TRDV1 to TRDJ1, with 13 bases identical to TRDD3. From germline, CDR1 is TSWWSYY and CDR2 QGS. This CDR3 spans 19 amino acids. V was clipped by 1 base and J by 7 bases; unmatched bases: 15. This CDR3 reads CALGEPPTPLLGDTPKLIF. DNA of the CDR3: TGTGCTCTTGGGGAACCCCCTACCCCCCTACTGGGGGATACGCCTAAACTCATCTTT.

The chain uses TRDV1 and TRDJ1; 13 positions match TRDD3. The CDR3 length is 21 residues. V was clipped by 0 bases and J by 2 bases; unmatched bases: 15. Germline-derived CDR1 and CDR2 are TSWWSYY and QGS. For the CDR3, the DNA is TGTGCTCTTGGGGAACTCCGTCTTCCCCTTACTGGGGGATACGAGACCGATAAACTCATCTTT. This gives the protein CALGELRLPLTGGYETDKLIF.

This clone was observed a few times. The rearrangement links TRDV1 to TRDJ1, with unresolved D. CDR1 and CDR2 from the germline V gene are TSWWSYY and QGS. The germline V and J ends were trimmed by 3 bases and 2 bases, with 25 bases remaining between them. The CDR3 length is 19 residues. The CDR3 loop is CALGDVVNSTPQLTDKLIF. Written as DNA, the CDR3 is TGTGCTCTTGGGGATGTGGTCAACTCAACTCCACAACTGACCGATAAACTCATCTTT.

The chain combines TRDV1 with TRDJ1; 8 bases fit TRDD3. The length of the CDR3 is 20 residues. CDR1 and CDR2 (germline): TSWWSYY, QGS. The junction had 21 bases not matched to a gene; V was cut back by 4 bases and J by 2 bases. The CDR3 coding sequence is TGTGCTCTTGGGGTTAACCTACTATTGAAGGGGGATATCAAAACCGATAAACTCATCTTT. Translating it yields CALGVNLLLKGDIKTDKLIF.